Included here is one T cell receptor (beta chain) sequence, with context. Its target is not known. The entry originates in a study of T-cell reconstitution after alpha-beta-depleted transplantation in children. The study's findings and limits: TCRbeta diversity was high at day 60 in some patients (a result of surviving recipient T cells and thymic progenitors). Alpha-beta T cells present about two months after transplant were reported to originate from several hundred expanded graft clones.

Using unique molecular identifiers, the investigators prepared the TCRbeta library. TCRdb used MiXCR to reprocess the PCR reads, holding one entry per CDR3 protein. The sample has about 980,000 distinct CDR3 sequences, about 29% seen once; the top ten hold about 28%. V shed 1 base and J shed 4 bases, with 15 bases lying between them. This CDR3 has 16 residues. The genes are TRBV12-3 or TRBV12-4 and TRBJ2-3; the D is unclear. The clonotype comes from a boy less than two years old who had a stem cell transplant for SCID, so the T cells may come from the graft donor. Sequences were derived from PBMCs, mostly from graft donor cells, sampled 360 days after TCRalphabeta/CD19-depleted stem cell transplant. For the CDR3, the DNA is TGTGCCAGCAGTTTAGAGGGCCCGGTCTCCCCAGATACGCAGTATTTT. Its translation: CASSLEGPVSPDTQYF.